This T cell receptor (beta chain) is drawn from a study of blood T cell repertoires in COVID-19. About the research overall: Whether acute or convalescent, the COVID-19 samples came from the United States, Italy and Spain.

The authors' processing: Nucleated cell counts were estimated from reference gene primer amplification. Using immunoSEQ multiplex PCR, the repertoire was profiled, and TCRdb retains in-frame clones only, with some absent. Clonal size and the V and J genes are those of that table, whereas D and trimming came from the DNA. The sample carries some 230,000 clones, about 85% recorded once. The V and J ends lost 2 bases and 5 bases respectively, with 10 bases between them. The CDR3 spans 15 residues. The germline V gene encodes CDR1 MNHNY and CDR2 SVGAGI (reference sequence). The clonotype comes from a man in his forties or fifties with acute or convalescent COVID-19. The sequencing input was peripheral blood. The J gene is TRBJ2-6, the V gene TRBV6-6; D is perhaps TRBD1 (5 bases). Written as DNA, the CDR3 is TGTGCCAGCAGTTACGGGGCAGGTAGGGCCAACGTCCTGACTTTC. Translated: CASSYGAGRANVLTF.